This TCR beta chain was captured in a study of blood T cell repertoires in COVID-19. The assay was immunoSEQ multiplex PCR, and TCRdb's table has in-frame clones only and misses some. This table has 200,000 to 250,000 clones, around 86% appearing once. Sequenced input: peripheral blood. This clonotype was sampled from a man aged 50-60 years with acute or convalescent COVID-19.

DNA of the CDR3: TGCAGCGTTGAACAGGGAAATCAGCCCCAGCATTTT. This encodes CSVEQGNQPQHF. The V gene is TRBV29-1, the J gene TRBJ1-5, with D perhaps TRBD1 (5 bases). V was shortened by 2 bases and J by 4 bases, with 6 bases between the two germline ends. Per germline, CDR1 SQVTM and CDR2 ANQGSEA. This CDR3 region has 12 residues.